The clone carrying this TCR beta chain appeared many times. Its target is not known. The data were obtained in a study of breast tumors, draining lymph nodes, adjacent tissues. Whole-study results and caveats: That most tumor T cells come from lymph nodes remained unproven. Compared with basal-like, luminal-like tumors shared significantly more repertoire with nontumor tissue. Tumor repertoires ranked between lymph nodes and nontumor tissue in diversity, with V and J gene preferences. The data were judged consistent with most tumor T cells coming from lymph node and expanding in tumor.

This CDR3 has 12 residues. Trimming took off 0 bases at V and 8 bases at J, with 5 bases between the two ends. Germline loops: CDR1 SGHTS, CDR2 YDEGEE. MiXCR was run by TCRdb on the multiplex PCR reads, yielding one entry per CDR3 protein. The sample has about 47,000 distinct CDR3 sequences, 23% seen once. The sequence derives from a female donor with breast cancer. Some clones in this sample may be carry-over from other donors' samples. Sequences were obtained from breast tumor tissue. The rearrangement joins TRBV5-8 to TRBJ2-2; no clear D. The CDR3 bases are TGTGCCAGCAGCTTGGATGGTGGGGAGCTGTTTTTT. Translated: CASSLDGGELFF.